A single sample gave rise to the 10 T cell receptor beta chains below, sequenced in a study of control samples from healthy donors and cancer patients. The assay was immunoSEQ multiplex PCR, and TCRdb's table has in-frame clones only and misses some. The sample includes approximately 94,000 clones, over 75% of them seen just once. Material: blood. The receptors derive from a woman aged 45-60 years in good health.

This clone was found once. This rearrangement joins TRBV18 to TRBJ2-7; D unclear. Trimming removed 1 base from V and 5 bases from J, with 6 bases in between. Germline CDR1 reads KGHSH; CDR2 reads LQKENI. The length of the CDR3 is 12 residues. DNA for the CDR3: TGTGCCAGCTCACCACGGGCCGACGAGCAGTACGTC. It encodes CASSPRADEQYV.

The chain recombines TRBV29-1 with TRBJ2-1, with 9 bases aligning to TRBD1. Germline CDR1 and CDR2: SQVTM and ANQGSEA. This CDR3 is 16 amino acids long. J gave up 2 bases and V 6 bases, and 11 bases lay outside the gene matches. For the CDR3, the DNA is TGCAGCGTAGAGCCCCCGGACAGGGGAACCTACAATGAGCAGTTCTTC. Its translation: CSVEPPDRGTYNEQFF.

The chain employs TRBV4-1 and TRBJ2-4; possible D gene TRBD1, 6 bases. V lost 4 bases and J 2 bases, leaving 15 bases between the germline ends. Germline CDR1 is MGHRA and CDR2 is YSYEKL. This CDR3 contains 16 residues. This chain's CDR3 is CASSPTIQGSKNIQYF. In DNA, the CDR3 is TGCGCCAGCAGCCCAACCATACAGGGATCCAAAAACATTCAGTACTTC.

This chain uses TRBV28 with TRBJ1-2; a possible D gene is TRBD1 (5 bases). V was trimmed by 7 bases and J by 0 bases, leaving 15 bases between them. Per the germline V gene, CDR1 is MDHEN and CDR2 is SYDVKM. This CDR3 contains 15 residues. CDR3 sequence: CASNAAREANYGYTF. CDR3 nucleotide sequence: TGTGCCAGCAACGCAGCCAGGGAGGCTAACTATGGCTACACCTTC.

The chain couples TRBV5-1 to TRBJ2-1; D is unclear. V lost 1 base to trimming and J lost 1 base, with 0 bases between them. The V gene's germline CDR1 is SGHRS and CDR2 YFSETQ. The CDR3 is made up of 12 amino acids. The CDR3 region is CASSLSYNEQFF. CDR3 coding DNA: TGCGCCAGCAGCTTGTCCTACAATGAGCAGTTCTTC.

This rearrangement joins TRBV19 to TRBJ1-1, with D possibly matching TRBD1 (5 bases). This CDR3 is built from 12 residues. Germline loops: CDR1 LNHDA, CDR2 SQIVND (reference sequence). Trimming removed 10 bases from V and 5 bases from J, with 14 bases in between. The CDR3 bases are TGTGCCACCTCCTCAGGGTATACTGAAGCTTTCTTT. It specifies CATSSGYTEAFF.

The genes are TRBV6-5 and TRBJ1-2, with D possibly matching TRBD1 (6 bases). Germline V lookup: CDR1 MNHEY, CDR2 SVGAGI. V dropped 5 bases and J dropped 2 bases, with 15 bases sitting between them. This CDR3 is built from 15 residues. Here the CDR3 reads CASSRDTRSNYGYTF. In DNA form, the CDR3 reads TGTGCCAGCAGTAGGGACACCCGATCCAACTATGGCTACACCTTC.

CDR3 coding DNA: TGTGCCAGCTCACTCAGTAGCTCCTACAATGAGCAGTTCTTC. Translating gives CASSLSSSYNEQFF. This chain joins TRBV18 and TRBJ2-1; D unclear. CDR1 and CDR2 (germline): KGHSH, LQKENI. V lost 4 bases and J lost 0, with 7 bases in between. The CDR3 has 14 amino acids.

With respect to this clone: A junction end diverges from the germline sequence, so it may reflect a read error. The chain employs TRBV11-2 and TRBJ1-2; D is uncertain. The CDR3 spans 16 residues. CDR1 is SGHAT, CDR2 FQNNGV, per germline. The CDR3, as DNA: TGTGCCAGCAGCTTAGATTTAGGCGGAACTAACTATGGCAACACCTTC. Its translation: CASSLDLGGTNYGNTF.

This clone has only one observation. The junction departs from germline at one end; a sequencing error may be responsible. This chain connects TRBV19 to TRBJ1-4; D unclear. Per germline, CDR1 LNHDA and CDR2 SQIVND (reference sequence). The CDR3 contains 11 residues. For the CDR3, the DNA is TGTGCAGTCACTACGAATGGAAAACTGTTTTTT. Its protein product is CAVTTNGKLFF. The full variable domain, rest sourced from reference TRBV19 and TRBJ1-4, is DGGITQSPKYLFRKEGQNVTLSCEQNLNHDAMYWYRQDPGQGLRLIYYSQIVNDFQKGDIAEGYSVSREKKESFPLTVTSAQKNPTAFYLCAVTTNGKLFFGSGTQLSVL.